A single sample gave rise to the 30 T cell receptor beta chains below, sequenced in a study of tumor-infiltrating lymphocytes in primary liver carcinoma. Unsorted whole blood supplied the blood RNA, and germline DNA was isolated too. A primer in the constant region served to generate TCR beta cDNA from roughly 550 ng of total RNA. Three rounds of nested multiplex PCR with slightly modified ARM-PCR produced TCR beta libraries. Running 9 to 11 cycles apiece, the first two PCR rounds relied on TRBV1-TRBV30 forward primers together with a C-beta reverse primer. TCRdb reprocessed the multiplex PCR reads via MiXCR and lists one record per CDR3 protein. The sample lists 200,000 or so distinct CDR3 sequences, about 65% occurring once. Sequenced material: peripheral blood. The receptors derive from a woman aged 55-69 years with primary liver carcinoma and hepatitis B virus infection.

Remarks on this clonotype: Given a much more abundant clone one base away, this may be a read error. The chain joins TRBV10-3 to TRBJ2-1; D unclear. There are 14 residues in the CDR3. Germline CDR1 is ENHRY and CDR2 is SYGVKD. The CDR3 nucleotides are TGTACCATCAGAGACGGAGTATCGATGGATGAGCAGTTCTTC. It encodes CTIRDGVSMDEQFF.

Comment on this clonotype: An end of the junction differs from the germline gene, which may be a read error. The chain combines TRBV11-3 with TRBJ2-5; either TRBD1 or TRBD2 may fit D (5 bases each). This CDR3 comprises 16 residues. Germline V gene lookup returns CDR1 SGHNT and CDR2 YENEEA. The CDR3 loop reads CASSLGTQEAPGTQCF. Written as DNA, the CDR3 is TGTGCCAGCAGCTTAGGAACCCAGGAGGCCCCTGGGACCCAGTGCTTC.

This chain connects TRBV6-1 to TRBJ1-1; D possibly corresponds to TRBD1 (5 bases). Germline values: CDR1 MNHNS, CDR2 SASEGT. The CDR3 is made up of 16 amino acids. V shed 7 bases and J shed 1 base, with 19 bases lying between them. The CDR3 reads CASTKPSGSGNTEAFF. DNA of the CDR3: TGTGCCAGCACCAAACCTTCAGGGTCGGGGAACACTGAAGCTTTCTTT.

Worth noting for this clonotype: A much larger clone lies a single base off, so this may be a read error. The final CDR3 position lacks the conserved phenylalanine or tryptophan, pointing to a likely read error. V is TRBV6-5 and J is TRBJ1-5; D remains ambiguous. Between the trimmed V and J ends, which lost 0 bases and 7 bases, there was a span of 10 bases. Germline CDR1 is MNHEY and CDR2 is SVGAGI. This CDR3 contains 14 residues. The CDR3 sequence: CASSYSNSRQPQHS. The CDR3 DNA sequence: TGTGCCAGCAGTTACTCGAATTCGAGGCAGCCCCAGCATTCT.

Of note for this clonotype: One end of the junction does not line up with germline, which may come from a read error. The chain couples TRBV5-4 to TRBJ2-1, with 9 bases aligning to TRBD2. CDR1 and CDR2 from the germline V gene are SGHNT and YYREEE (reference sequence). CDR3 length: 15 amino acids. CDR3 region: CASSFAGTSTDEHFF. As DNA, the CDR3 is TGTGCCAGCAGCTTTGCCGGGACTAGCACAGATGAGCACTTCTTC. Full variable domain (outside the CDR3, taken from reference TRBV5-4 and TRBJ2-1): ETGVTQSPTHLIKTRGQQVTLRCSSQSGHNTVSWYQQALGQGPQFIFQYYREEENGRGNFPPRFSGLQFPNYSSELNVNALELDDSALYLCASSFAGTSTDEHFFGPGTRLTVL.

This clonotype was seen ten or more times. For the CDR3, the DNA is TGTGCCAGCAGCAAACTAGCGGTAGACACAGATACGCAGTATTTT. Translated, it gives CASSKLAVDTDTQYF. The chain is built from TRBV12-3 or TRBV12-4 and TRBJ2-3; TRBD2 agrees at 8 bases. After removal of 6 bases from V and 2 bases from J, the junction contained 7 bases not matched to a gene. This CDR3 has 15 residues.

As regards this clonotype: Since no conserved phenylalanine or tryptophan closes the CDR3, a read error is the likely cause. The chain is built from TRBV5-4 and TRBJ2-5; D remains ambiguous. V lost 5 bases, J lost 2 bases, and 10 bases lay in between. Germline loops: CDR1 SGHNT, CDR2 YYREEE (reference sequence). The CDR3 has 13 amino acids. As DNA, the CDR3 is TGTGCCAGCAGACGGGCAGTTCAAGAGACCCAGTACGTC. Residues: CASRRAVQETQYV.

Of note for this clonotype: The final CDR3 position lacks the conserved phenylalanine or tryptophan, pointing to a likely read error. V usage is TRBV29-1 and J usage is TRBJ2-5; D perhaps matches TRBD1 (6 bases). V gave up 8 bases and J gave up 5 bases, with 21 bases separating them. The CDR3 totals 14 residues. Germline loops: CDR1 SQVTM, CDR2 ANQGSEA. CDR3 region: CSLGRARGQETQYL. CDR3 in DNA: TGCAGCCTCGGCAGGGCGCGAGGACAGGAGACCCAGTACTTA.

To note about this clonotype: With a much larger clone just one base away, this may be a read error. V usage is TRBV14 and J usage is TRBJ1-5; D is perhaps TRBD1 (6 bases). The CDR3 runs to 14 residues. Trimming stripped 4 bases from V and 6 bases from J, with 13 bases between. Germline V gives CDR1 SGHDN, CDR2 FVKESK. The CDR3 DNA is TGTGCCAGCAGCCGTGGGGGGCAGATTCAGCCCCAGCATTTT. Residues: CASSRGGQIQPQHF.

Note on this clonotype: It may be a read error: a sequence one base away is much more abundant. The chain has TRBV30 and TRBJ2-1; D tentatively fits TRBD1 or TRBD2 (5 bases each). V dropped 2 bases and J dropped 10 bases, with 9 bases sitting between them. Germline assignment: CDR1 GTSNPN and CDR2 SVGIG (reference sequence). CDR3 length equals 11 residues. The CDR3 nucleotides are TGTGCCTGGAGTTGGTGGGGGGAGCAGTTCTTC. Residues: CAWSWWGEQFF.

The V and J genes are TRBV11-2 and TRBJ2-1, with 7 bases aligning to TRBD2. V trimming: 11 bases; J trimming: 2 bases; junction bases outside the gene matches: 12. Germline CDR1 and CDR2: SGHAT and FQNNGV. The CDR3 loop spans 15 amino acids. Here the CDR3 reads CAFSLLANAYNEQFF. In nucleotides, the CDR3 is TGTGCCTTCAGCTTACTAGCGAATGCCTACAATGAGCAGTTCTTC.

Remarks on this clonotype: Given a much more abundant clone one base away, this may be a read error. The rearrangement uses TRBV29-1 and TRBJ2-3; no clear D gene. CDR1 is SQVTM, CDR2 ANQGSEA, per germline. The CDR3 length is 12 residues. The germline V and J ends were trimmed by 6 bases and 3 bases, with 10 bases remaining between them. CDR3 sequence reads: CSVLGRTDTQYF. CDR3 sequence (DNA): TGCAGCGTCCTTGGACGGACAGATACGCAGTATTTT.

A note on this clonotype: The conserved closing phenylalanine or tryptophan is absent in this CDR3, likely reflecting a read error. The chain joins TRBV5-1 to TRBJ1-1; D call uncertain. The V gene lost 4 bases and the J gene lost 2 bases, with 6 bases spanning the gap. This CDR3 is 12 amino acids long. CDR1 is SGHRS, CDR2 YFSETQ, per germline. This chain's CDR3 is CASSDVNTEAFV. CDR3 DNA: TGCGCCAGCAGCGACGTCAACACTGAAGCTTTCGTT.

The chain uses TRBV11-2 and TRBJ2-3; D is unresolved. Germline CDR1 SGHAT, CDR2 FQNNGV. The CDR3 is 13 residues long. V lost 10 bases and J 0 bases, leaving 11 bases between the germline ends. The chain's CDR3 is CATLSPSTDTQYF. CDR3 nucleotide sequence: TGTGCCACCCTGTCGCCTAGCACAGATACGCAGTATTTT.

This clonotype came up many times. V is TRBV11-1 and J is TRBJ2-4; a weak D match, TRBD2 (5 bases). V was trimmed by 10 bases and J by 0 bases, leaving 13 bases between them. The CDR3 covers 14 residues. Germline loops: CDR1 SGHAT, CDR2 FQDESV (reference sequence). CDR3 loop: CANPRGLAKNIQYF. Here the CDR3 DNA reads TGTGCCAACCCCCGGGGTTTAGCCAAAAACATTCAGTACTTC. Drawing the rest from reference TRBV11-1 and TRBJ2-4, the complete variable domain is EAEVAQSPRYKITEKSQAVAFWCDPISGHATLYWYRQILGQGPELLVQFQDESVVDDSQLPKDRFSAERLKGVDSTLKIQPAELGDSAMYLCANPRGLAKNIQYFGAGTRLSVL.

Concerning this clonotype itself: A single base separates this from a much larger clone, so it may be a read error. V usage is TRBV6-5 and J usage is TRBJ2-3, with D tentatively TRBD2 (6 bases). The germline gives CDR1 MNHEY, CDR2 SVGAGI. The CDR3 totals 15 residues. CDR3 protein: CASSSGETSTDMQYF. CDR3 DNA: TGTGCCAGCAGTTCTGGGGAAACTAGCACAGATATGCAGTATTTT.

The rearrangement links TRBV6-6 to TRBJ1-2, with 9 bases matching TRBD1. J lost 0 bases, V lost 7 bases, and 6 bases had no gene match. The CDR3 is made up of 15 amino acids. Germline V gene data show CDR1 as MNHNY and CDR2 as SVGAGI (reference sequence). The CDR3, as DNA: TGTGCCAGCACTTCCGACAGGGGGACTAACTATGGCTACACCTTC. As protein: CASTSDRGTNYGYTF.

Remarks on this clonotype: An end of the junction differs from the germline gene, which may be a read error. The gene calls are TRBV11-2 and TRBJ1-5, with D unresolved. CDR1 and CDR2 (germline): SGHAT, FQNNGV. The CDR3 covers 15 residues. This CDR3 is CASSVRMGGDQSQHF. The CDR3 DNA sequence: TGTGCCAGCAGCGTCAGGATGGGAGGAGATCAGTCCCAGCATTTT.

Concerning this clonotype: Compared with germline, one end of the junction differs, possibly owing to a read error. V and J are TRBV29-1 and TRBJ2-7; perhaps TRBD2 as D (7 bases). In germline, CDR1 is SQVTM, CDR2 ANQGSEA. The CDR3 runs 12 residues. CDR3 sequence reads: CSAGPGGEEQYF. CDR3 DNA: TGTAGCGCTGGCCCGGGGGGCGAAGAGCAGTACTTC.

A note on this clonotype: An end of the junction does not agree with germline; a read error may underlie this. The V and J genes are TRBV28 and TRBJ2-7, with TRBD2 as a possible D gene (7 bases). This CDR3 is 15 amino acids long. Germline CDR1 and CDR2: MDHEN and SYDVKM. The CDR3 DNA reads TGTGCCAACAGTCCCGCGGGGGCCGTTAAATACGAGCAGTACTTC. Translated, it gives CANSPAGAVKYEQYF. Based on the CDR3 plus reference TRBV28 and TRBJ2-7, the full variable domain is DVKVTQSSRYLVKRTGEKVFLECVQDMDHENMFWYRQDPGLGLRLIYFSYDVKMKEKGDIPEGYSVSREKKERFSLILESASTNQTSMYLCANSPAGAVKYEQYFGPGTRLTVT.

There are a few counts of this clonotype. Since a much larger clone is just one base distant, this may be a read error. The V gene is TRBV6-5, the J gene TRBJ1-5, with D uncertain. This CDR3 has 15 amino acids. Germline CDR1 is MNHEY and CDR2 is SVGAGI. In nucleotides, the CDR3 is TGTACCAGCAGTTACTCGAGGCAGTACAATCAGCCCCAGCATTTT. It translates to CTSSYSRQYNQPQHF.

In regard to this clonotype: Relative to the germline gene, one junction end is altered; a read error may explain this. V gene TRBV6-5 combines with J gene TRBJ1-5; no firm D call. Germline loops: CDR1 MNHEY, CDR2 SVGAGI. The CDR3 totals 15 residues. The CDR3 coding sequence is TGTGCCTGCAGTCCCCGGCCGTATAGCAATCAGCCCCAGCATTTT. Its translation is CACSPRPYSNQPQHF.

Of note for this clonotype: A junction end diverges from the germline sequence, so it may reflect a read error. The chain uses TRBV11-2 and TRBJ2-2, with D perhaps being TRBD1 or TRBD2 (5 bases each). This CDR3 is 13 amino acids long. Germline V gene sequence: CDR1 SGHAT, CDR2 FQNNGV. In DNA, the CDR3 is TGTGACAGCAGCTCCGGGGTGATGGGGGACCTGTTTTTT. It specifies CDSSSGVMGDLFF.

This clonotype was recorded a few times. V is TRBV5-4 and J is TRBJ1-1, with D hard to call. This CDR3 has 14 amino acids. Germline CDR1 and CDR2: SGHNT and YYREEE (reference sequence). Trimming pared 0 bases from V and 0 bases from J, leaving 6 bases between. CDR3 residues: CASSLELVNTEAFF. CDR3 coding DNA: TGTGCCAGCAGCTTGGAGCTGGTGAACACTGAAGCTTTCTTT.

This clonotype has just a few counts. This chain uses TRBV28 with TRBJ1-1; D is possibly TRBD1 (6 bases). Germline assignment: CDR1 MDHEN and CDR2 SYDVKM. The V end was cut by 7 bases, the J end by 4 bases, with 13 bases between. The CDR3 has 13 amino acids. DNA for the CDR3: TGTGCCAGCATACAAGGGACAACCACTGAAGCTTTCTTT. As protein: CASIQGTTTEAFF.

With regard to this clonotype: The junction does not match germline at one end; this may be a read error. The chain recombines TRBV6-1 with TRBJ2-1; TRBD2 agrees at 8 bases. The germline V gene has CDR1 MNHNS and CDR2 SASEGT. The CDR3 contains 16 residues. The CDR3 DNA follows: TGTGCCACCACACTCGGGACCGGGACTAGGGACAATGGGCAGTTCTTC. Its translation is CATTLGTGTRDNGQFF.

For this clonotype: Compared with germline, one end of the junction differs, possibly owing to a read error. CDR3 nucleotide sequence: TGTGCCAGCGGAGGACGGTTAGGACAGGGATCGTACTACATCTTC. The encoded protein is CASGGRLGQGSYYIF. The chain uses TRBV28 and TRBJ1-2; 8 nucleotides agree with TRBD1. From germline, CDR1 is MDHEN and CDR2 SYDVKM. The CDR3 length is 15 residues.

This clonotype was counted at least ten times. V gene TRBV10-3 combines with J gene TRBJ2-3, with D perhaps TRBD2 (5 bases). V was pared by 5 bases and J by 0 bases, with 15 bases between. CDR3 length: 16 amino acids. The germline CDR1 and CDR2 sequences are ENHRY and SYGVKD. CDR3 DNA: TGTGCCATCAGTCAGGACTCACGGGCTAGCACAGATACGCAGTATTTT. Protein: CAISQDSRASTDTQYF.

Note on this clonotype: Without the conserved terminal phenylalanine or tryptophan, this CDR3 likely stems from a read error. The V gene is TRBV11-2, the J gene TRBJ1-1; D not resolved. Germline lookup yields CDR1 SGHAT and CDR2 FQNNGV. The CDR3 totals 13 residues. Between the trimmed V and J ends, which lost 1 base and 10 bases, there was a span of 13 bases. The DNA of the CDR3 is TGTGCCAGCAGCTTAGTTTCTATGGTTGCAGCTTTCTCT. Its protein is CASSLVSMVAAFS.

This clonotype showed up many times. V gene TRBV4-2 combines with J gene TRBJ2-3, with D uncertain. V dropped 1 base and J dropped 0 bases, with 8 bases sitting between them. This CDR3 has 15 amino acids. Germline V gene data show CDR1 as LGHNA and CDR2 as YNFKEQ. In nucleotides, the CDR3 is TGTGCCAGCAGCCAAGGGGGTCCCAGCACAGATACGCAGTATTTT. Encoded protein: CASSQGGPSTDTQYF.